This T cell receptor (beta chain) was found in a study of CD8 T cells in ankylosing spondylitis (TCRdb year 2017). For the wider study: The study set out to find disease-linked TCR variants by profiling T cell receptor beta repertoires in ankylosing spondylitis patients and healthy donors. In total, the full study cohort was made up of about 99 healthy donors and 25 ankylosing spondylitis patients. Peripheral blood was sampled, and synovial fluid was also collected from ankylosing spondylitis patients.

In its sample, this clonotype was seen many times. No antigen is known for it. No base qualities exist here, and no much larger clone lies one base off it. According to the germline V gene, CDR1 reads LGHNA and CDR2 reads YSLEER. A distance of 10 bases separates the germline ends of V and J, which lose 0 bases and 8 bases respectively. Including the terminal cysteine and phenylalanine, the CDR3 comprises 14 residues. Of all the DNA, just the CDR3 is kept, 42 bases in frame from base 1. The instrument was an Illumina HiSeq 2500. Quantitative 5'-RACE with molecular barcodes was used to prepare TCR beta libraries. The original methods were these. A new computational method, built on a probabilistic model of VDJ rearrangement, was used to identify disease-linked TCR variants. TCRdb passed the public sequencing reads through fastp at Q25 and MiXCR, retaining productive beta sequences. Here each entry gathers all rows of one CDR3 protein and keeps the most common genes and DNA. These V and J calls originate from TCRdb's pipeline instead of the authors' own analysis. This sample has around 490,000 distinct CDR3 sequences in its table, and approximately 5% of those were observed once. Together, the top ten hold around 3.6% of the sample.

Results and caveats for the whole study, not just this receptor: Some TCR beta motif variants had previously been reported in synovial fluid and blood of reactive arthritis patients, which suggested common disease-initiation mechanisms. Blood from ankylosing spondylitis patients appeared to be characterized by a TCR beta motif made up of about 8 highly homologous amino acid variants. According to the report, matched synovial fluid samples from ankylosing spondylitis patients were significantly enriched for the disease-linked clones. A CD8+ phenotype was shown by the disease-linked clones, which were found at relatively low frequencies in peripheral blood.

The sample comprised blood, either unsorted or a sorted T cell fraction (not recorded which). The sequence derives from a male donor with ankylosing spondylitis. The rearranged chain carries TRBV4-3 and TRBJ2-2; tentative D gene TRBD1, with 6 bases matching. In nucleotide form, the sequence is TGCGCCAGCAGCCAAGAATGGGGGCCTGGGGAGCTGTTTTTT. This encodes CASSQEWGPGELFF.